This TCR beta chain was sequenced during a study of blood T cell repertoires in COVID-19. Overall study: Material from acute and convalescent COVID-19 was sourced from the United States, Italy and Spain. The analysed material was cDNA or gDNA that came from T cells, B-cell-depleted T cells, or PBMCs.

Original analysis: Amplification of reference gene primers was used by the study to estimate nucleated cell counts. Assay used: immunoSEQ multiplex PCR; TCRdb lists only in-frame clones, some missing. The D gene and trimming were derived from the DNA, and the V and J assignments and clone size from that table. The table includes some 450,000 clones, more than 70% detected once. Patients from Seattle were sampled longitudinally, starting during active infection. Germline CDR1 is GTSNPN and CDR2 is SVGIG (reference sequence). The CDR3 is made up of 14 amino acids. Trimming took off 1 base at V and 1 base at J, with 8 bases between the two ends.

The TCR comes from a woman in her forties or fifties with COVID-19, enrolled during active disease. Sequenced: peripheral blood. The rearrangement links TRBV30 to TRBJ2-1; no clear D gene. The CDR3 DNA sequence: TGTGCCTGGAGTGATCCCAATTCCTACAATGAGCAGTTCTTC. Translating it yields CAWSDPNSYNEQFF.